This T cell receptor beta chain is drawn from a study of shared clonotypes between healthy human individuals. In the study overall: Every donor yielded three CD4 naive, three CD4 memory, two CD8 naive and one CD8 memory plate.

From CD4+ cells came CD45RA+ naive and CD45RA-negative memory subsets. Per the study methods: ImmunoSEQ gave junction-only sequences without quality scores, so filtering differed. Sequencing used immunoSEQ multiplex PCR; TCRdb keeps in-frame clones, though not all of them. From that table come the V and J calls and clone size; the DNA was used to work out D and trimming. The sample shows about 1.1 million clones, roughly 80% of them seen only once. This receptor was identified in a man between 18 and 29 years old in good health. Some clones in this sample may be carry-over from other donors' samples. The material sequenced was memory CD4+ T cells from PBMCs. The subset denotes: CD45RA-negative fraction.

The CDR3 sequence: CAISGSGGQGARYGYTF. In DNA form, the CDR3 reads TGTGCCATCAGTGGTTCCGGGGGACAGGGGGCGAGGTATGGCTACACCTTC. This chain links TRBV10-3 with TRBJ1-2, with TRBD1 identical over 12 bases. V was pared by 4 bases and J by 5 bases, with 11 bases of the junction left unmatched. CDR3 length equals 17 residues. Germline lookup yields CDR1 ENHRY and CDR2 SYGVKD.